Sequencing of this T cell receptor beta chain was carried out in a study of HIV-infected patients and healthy controls. TCRdb itself ran the 5' RACE reads through MiXCR, one entry per CDR3 protein. The table has about 70,000 distinct CDR3 sequences, around 17% seen once; the top ten hold 4.5% to 7%. Trimming cost V 4 bases and J 5 bases; bases outside gene matches: 4. CDR3 length: 15 residues. Germline assignment: CDR1 KGHDR and CDR2 SFDVKD. This rearrangement joins TRBV24-1 to TRBJ2-7; 13 bases are shared with TRBD2. Sequenced sample: CD4+ T cells from blood. The receptor was isolated from a human donor in good health. CDR3 in DNA: TGTGCCACCAGTGAGACTAGCGGGAGGAGGAACGAGCAGTACTTC. Encoded protein: CATSETSGRRNEQYF.